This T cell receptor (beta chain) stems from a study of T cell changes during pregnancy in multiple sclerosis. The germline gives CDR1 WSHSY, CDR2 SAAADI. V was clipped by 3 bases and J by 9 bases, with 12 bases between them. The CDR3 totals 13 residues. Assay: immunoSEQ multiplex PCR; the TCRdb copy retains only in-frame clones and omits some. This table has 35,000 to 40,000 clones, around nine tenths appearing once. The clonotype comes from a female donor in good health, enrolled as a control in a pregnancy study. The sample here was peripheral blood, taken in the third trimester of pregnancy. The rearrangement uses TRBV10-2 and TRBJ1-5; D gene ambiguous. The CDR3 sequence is CASSDSTGAPQHF. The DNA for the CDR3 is TGCGCCAGCAGTGATTCGACGGGAGCGCCCCAGCATTTT.